The clone carrying this T cell receptor beta chain was seen at least ten times. TCRdb called the PCR reads again in MiXCR, with one record for every CDR3 protein. The sample records about 98,000 distinct CDR3 sequences, 45% to 60% being singletons. This entry belongs to a study of CDR3 diversity in severe acne. Trimming shortened V by 1 base and J by 3 bases, and 13 bases separated the two germline ends. Germline CDR1 and CDR2: DFQATT and SNEGSKA (reference sequence). This CDR3 has 15 amino acids. The sequenced material came from blood. The rearrangement uses TRBV20-1 and TRBJ2-1; D possibly corresponds to TRBD2 (6 bases). The origin of this receptor is a male donor with acne. Written as DNA, the CDR3 is TGCAGTGCTAGAGTTGGGGGGAGGTTCTACAATGAGCAGTTCTTC. Translation gives CSARVGGRFYNEQFF.